These 30 T cell receptor beta chains originate from one sample sequenced in a study of CD8 T cells in ankylosing spondylitis. Their antigen targets remain unknown. TCRdb redid the calling of the 5' RACE reads with MiXCR, one entry per CDR3 protein. The sample carries approximately 540,000 distinct CDR3 sequences, about 13% recorded once. Points from the study as a whole: A TCR beta motif made of fewer than ten highly homologous variants seemed typical of ankylosing spondylitis blood.

Input material: blood, either unsorted or a sorted T cell fraction (not recorded which). Receptors were obtained from a male donor with ankylosing spondylitis.

This clonotype was found a few times. The chain couples TRBV19 to TRBJ1-2; the D gene is possibly TRBD1 (6 bases). Trimming removed 5 bases at V and 8 bases at J, with 18 bases between. Germline V gene sequence: CDR1 LNHDA, CDR2 SQIVND (reference sequence). This CDR3 is built from 14 residues. The DNA for the CDR3 is TGTGCCAGTAGTTCCCCCGCAGGGGTTAAAGGCTACACCTTC. It codes for CASSSPAGVKGYTF.

This chain joins TRBV27 and TRBJ1-2; 9 bases are a match to TRBD1. Unmatched junction bases numbered 6, after V lost 0 bases and J lost 4 bases. CDR1 is MNHEY, CDR2 SMNVEV, per germline (reference sequence). The CDR3 is 16 amino acids. CDR3 loop: CASSLSGQGLSYGYTF. Here the CDR3 DNA reads TGTGCCAGCAGTTTATCGGGACAGGGTCTAAGCTATGGCTACACCTTC.

The CDR3 bases are TGCGCCAGCACCGAGTCCCGAGGGACAGGGTCCTACAATGAGCAGTTCTTC. Protein product: CASTESRGTGSYNEQFF. This chain uses TRBV5-1 with TRBJ2-1, with TRBD1 matching over 9 bases. The germline gives CDR1 SGHRS, CDR2 YFSETQ. Unmatched junction bases numbered 11, after V lost 6 bases and J lost 1 base. This CDR3 has 17 amino acids.

This clonotype was seen ten or more times. V is TRBV2 and J is TRBJ2-1, with 8 bases fitting TRBD2. The CDR3 contains 14 residues. CDR1 and CDR2 (germline): SNHLY, FYNNEI. Unmatched junction bases numbered 5, after V lost 4 bases and J lost 6 bases. In DNA, the CDR3 is TGTGCCAGCAGTGCGGGAGGGCCTGGCAATGAGCAGTTCTTC. The encoded protein is CASSAGGPGNEQFF.

Points on this clonotype: One junction end disagrees with the germline gene, perhaps due to a read error. The gene calls are TRBV13 and TRBJ2-1; 7 nucleotides agree with TRBD2. The germline gives CDR1 PRHDT, CDR2 FYEKMQ (reference sequence). This CDR3 has 17 amino acids. The CDR3 DNA reads TGTGCCAGCAGCCTAGGGGCGCGCGGGAGCTCCTACAATGAGCAGTTCTTC. Translating it yields CASSLGARGSSYNEQFF.

This clonotype occurred a few times. The chain joins TRBV6-1 to TRBJ2-3; 8 positions match TRBD1. V was clipped by 6 bases and J by 4 bases; unmatched bases: 6. The V gene's germline CDR1 is MNHNS and CDR2 SASEGT. This CDR3 has 14 amino acids. The CDR3 region is CASRLRTGPDTQYF. In nucleotides, the CDR3 is TGTGCCAGCAGACTCCGGACAGGGCCAGATACGCAGTATTTT.

This clonotype was counted at least ten times. The rearrangement uses TRBV7-2 and TRBJ2-3; the D gene is possibly TRBD1 (5 bases). Germline loops: CDR1 SGHTA, CDR2 FQGNSA. The CDR3 has 14 amino acids. V dropped 1 base and J dropped 2 bases, with 7 bases sitting between them. The CDR3 spells CASSLGQTTDTQYF. Here the CDR3 DNA reads TGTGCCAGCAGCTTAGGACAGACCACAGATACGCAGTATTTT.

This chain joins TRBV11-2 and TRBJ2-1, with TRBD1 identical over 7 bases. This CDR3 region has 13 residues. Germline trimming cut 0 bases from V and 9 bases from J; bases unmatched to any gene: 2. Germline lookup yields CDR1 SGHAT and CDR2 FQNNGV. The CDR3 is CASSLDRQGEQFF. CDR3 DNA sequence: TGTGCCAGCAGCTTAGATCGACAGGGTGAGCAGTTCTTC. Full variable domain (rest looked up from reference TRBV11-2 and TRBJ2-1): EAGVAQSPRYKIIEKRQSVAFWCNPISGHATLYWYQQILGQGPKLLIQFQNNGVVDDSQLPKDRFSAERLKGVDSTLKIQPAKLEDSAVYLCASSLDRQGEQFFGPGTRLTVL.

The chain carries TRBV6-1 and TRBJ1-5; perhaps TRBD1 as D (6 bases). Germline CDR1 is MNHNS and CDR2 is SASEGT. Trimming took off 6 bases at V and 3 bases at J, with 9 bases between the two ends. The CDR3 is 13 residues long. CDR3 in amino acids: CASSGQPNQPQHF. The DNA for the CDR3 is TGTGCCAGCAGCGGACAGCCCAATCAGCCCCAGCATTTT.

Ten or more counts support this clonotype. This chain connects TRBV29-1 to TRBJ2-1, with 9 bases aligning to TRBD2. The J segment lost 4 bases and the V segment lost 7 bases, leaving 2 bases of the junction unmatched. Germline assignment: CDR1 SQVTM and CDR2 ANQGSEA. The CDR3 runs to 12 residues. The CDR3 loop is CSGLAGYNEQFF. The DNA of the CDR3 is TGCAGCGGCCTAGCGGGATACAATGAGCAGTTCTTC.

The chain uses TRBV24-1 and TRBJ2-5; D uncertain. Trimming pared 3 bases from V and 5 bases from J, leaving 18 bases between. Germline lookup yields CDR1 KGHDR and CDR2 SFDVKD. The CDR3 consists of 16 residues. The CDR3 protein is CATSDPRLSVRETQYF. The CDR3 DNA is TGTGCCACCAGTGATCCACGGTTGTCCGTGAGGGAGACCCAGTACTTC.

The chain combines TRBV7-2 with TRBJ2-1; a possible D gene is TRBD1 (5 bases). CDR3 size: 15 residues. Germline assignment: CDR1 SGHTA and CDR2 FQGNSA. Trimming removed 2 bases at V and 4 bases at J, with 12 bases between. The CDR3 reads CASSLKATAYNEQFF. The CDR3 DNA reads as TGTGCCAGCAGCTTAAAAGCGACAGCATACAATGAGCAGTTCTTC.

This sequence joins TRBV7-9 and TRBJ2-2, with 10 bases lining up with TRBD2. Germline values: CDR1 SEHNR, CDR2 FQNEAQ (reference sequence). The V and J ends lost 4 bases and 2 bases, in that order; junction bases with no gene match: 7. This CDR3 contains 17 residues. CDR3 in amino acids: CASSSPTSGTNTGELFF. The CDR3 DNA follows: TGTGCCAGCAGCTCGCCCACTAGCGGGACAAACACCGGGGAGCTGTTTTTT.

This clonotype has more than one count but fewer than ten. The rearrangement joins TRBV7-8 to TRBJ2-7, with a weak D call TRBD2 (5 bases). Per the germline V gene, CDR1 is SGHVS and CDR2 is FQNEAQ. The CDR3 is made up of 12 amino acids. Between the trimmed V and J ends, which lost 2 bases and 5 bases, there was a span of 7 bases. As DNA, the CDR3 is TGTGCCAGCAGCTTAAGAGGGAACGAGCAGTACTTC. This codes for CASSLRGNEQYF.

This clonotype was recorded a few times. CDR3 amino acids: CSVEELDPRSYNEQFF. CDR3 coding DNA: TGCAGCGTTGAGGAGTTAGACCCGCGCTCCTACAATGAGCAGTTCTTC. The chain joins TRBV29-1 to TRBJ2-1; D ambiguous. Looked up from germline, CDR1 is SQVTM and CDR2 is ANQGSEA. V was shortened by 3 bases and J by 0 bases, with 15 bases between the two germline ends. This CDR3 contains 16 residues.

This clonotype was detected a few times. The V gene is TRBV7-9, the J gene TRBJ2-5; weak D call: TRBD2 (5 bases). In germline, CDR1 is SEHNR, CDR2 FQNEAQ (reference sequence). The CDR3 sequence is 13 residues long. The V gene lost 8 bases and the J gene lost 0 bases, with 10 bases spanning the gap. The CDR3 here is CASARTHQETQYF. The DNA for the CDR3 is TGTGCCAGCGCGAGGACTCACCAAGAGACCCAGTACTTC.

This clonotype was counted many times. The V call is TRBV4-1, the J call TRBJ1-4, with no clear D. The CDR3 contains 15 residues. Trimming cost V 1 base and J 4 bases, with 10 bases left between them. The V gene's germline CDR1 is MGHRA and CDR2 YSYEKL. CDR3 coding DNA: TGCGCCAGCAGCCAAGTGGCCGGAGTTAATGAAAAACTGTTTTTT. This sequence encodes CASSQVAGVNEKLFF.

The table lists this clonotype with a few counts. This rearrangement joins TRBV5-1 to TRBJ2-6; a weak D match, TRBD2 (7 bases). The germline V and J ends were trimmed by 0 bases and 2 bases, with 12 bases remaining between them. Looked up from germline, CDR1 is SGHRS and CDR2 is YFSETQ. The CDR3 covers 17 residues. CDR3 DNA sequence: TGCGCCAGCAGCTTGGGAAGGGGGGGCCCTGGGGCCAACGTCCTGACTTTC. Its protein is CASSLGRGGPGANVLTF. The entire variable domain, with the rest obtained from reference TRBV5-1 and TRBJ2-6, is as follows: KAGVTQTPRYLIKTRGQQVTLSCSPISGHRSVSWYQQTPGQGLQFLFEYFSETQRNKGNFPGRFSGRQFSNSRSEMNVSTLELGDSALYLCASSLGRGGPGANVLTFGAGSRLTVL.

This clonotype was detected a few times. This chain uses TRBV29-1 with TRBJ1-2; D perhaps matches TRBD1 (6 bases). CDR1 and CDR2 from the germline V gene are SQVTM and ANQGSEA. This CDR3 contains 12 residues. The germline V and J ends were trimmed by 3 bases and 6 bases, with 11 bases remaining between them. The CDR3 sequence: CSVERGADGYTF. As DNA, the CDR3 is TGCAGCGTTGAGAGGGGGGCTGATGGCTACACCTTC. The full variable domain, completed using reference TRBV29-1 and TRBJ1-2, is SAVISQKPSRDICQRGTSLTIQCQVDSQVTMMFWYRQQPGQSLTLIATANQGSEATYESGFVIDKFPISRPNLTFSTLTVSNMSPEDSSIYLCSVERGADGYTFGSGTRLTVV.

The chain combines TRBV6-5 with TRBJ2-1; 7 bases match TRBD2. V gave up 9 bases and J gave up 8 bases; unmatched junction bases: 7. Germline V gene data show CDR1 as MNHEY and CDR2 as SVGAGI. This CDR3 is built from 12 residues. The CDR3 bases are TGTGCCAGTTGGGGGGGATGGGATGAGCAGTTCTTC. It is translated as CASWGGWDEQFF.

There are a few counts of this clonotype. The CDR3 here is CASSETSGSIDEQYF. The CDR3 DNA sequence: TGTGCCAGCAGCGAGACTAGCGGGAGTATCGACGAGCAGTACTTC. V usage is TRBV5-4 and J usage is TRBJ2-7; 12 nucleotides line up with TRBD2. Trimming cost V 4 bases and J 5 bases; bases outside gene matches: 7. The CDR3 spans 15 residues. Germline loops: CDR1 SGHNT, CDR2 YYREEE (reference sequence).

This sequence joins TRBV20-1 and TRBJ1-5, with 7 positions matching TRBD1. The J segment lost 4 bases and the V segment lost 5 bases, leaving 8 bases of the junction unmatched. CDR3 length: 14 residues. The germline gives CDR1 DFQATT, CDR2 SNEGSKA (reference sequence). CDR3 sequence (DNA): TGCAGTGCTCCCGGTCCAGGGGGGAATCAGCCCCAGCATTTT. This sequence encodes CSAPGPGGNQPQHF.

CDR3 DNA: TGTGCCACTTGGGACAGGGTGAACACTGAAGCTTTCTTT. Amino acid sequence: CATWDRVNTEAFF. The chain couples TRBV6-2 or TRBV6-3 to TRBJ1-1, with TRBD1 matching 9 bases. The CDR3 sequence is 13 residues long. Germline V gene sequence: CDR1 MNHEY, CDR2 SVGEGT. V dropped 10 bases and J dropped 0; count of bases not matched to a gene: 3.

This clonotype was seen more than once but under ten times. The genes are TRBV20-1 and TRBJ1-1, with unresolved D. CDR1 is DFQATT and CDR2 is SNEGSKA in the germline V gene (reference sequence). This CDR3 is 12 amino acids long. V gave up 2 bases and J gave up 3 bases, with 7 bases separating them. The CDR3 DNA follows: TGCAGTGCTAGAAAGAAGGACACTGAAGCTTTCTTT. This encodes CSARKKDTEAFF.

This clonotype has just a few counts. V is TRBV5-4 and J is TRBJ2-5, with D possibly matching TRBD2 (6 bases). V lost 3 bases and J lost 5, with 14 bases in between. This CDR3 contains 14 residues. Germline CDR1 and CDR2: SGHNT and YYREEE (reference sequence). The CDR3: CASSSPKGGETQYF. DNA for the CDR3: TGTGCCAGCAGCTCGCCTAAAGGAGGGGAGACCCAGTACTTC.

The chain uses TRBV2 and TRBJ2-1; perhaps TRBD2 as D (5 bases). This CDR3 has 14 amino acids. Trimming cost V 8 bases and J 10 bases, with 21 bases left between them. CDR1 is SNHLY and CDR2 is FYNNEI in the germline V gene. DNA for the CDR3: TGTGCCAGCCGCGCCGAAGCTATGGTAGCGGAGCAGTTCTTC. It specifies CASRAEAMVAEQFF.

This clonotype has only a few counts. The V call is TRBV11-2, the J call TRBJ1-3; 8 positions agree with TRBD1. With V trimmed by 5 bases and J by 9 bases, 6 bases remained unmatched. Germline-derived CDR1 and CDR2 are SGHAT and FQNNGV. The length of the CDR3 is 13 residues. The CDR3 loop is CASSSQTGVTIYF. The CDR3 DNA reads as TGTGCCAGCAGCAGCCAGACAGGGGTCACCATATATTTT. Using reference TRBV11-2 and TRBJ1-3 for the parts outside the CDR3, the full variable domain is EAGVAQSPRYKIIEKRQSVAFWCNPISGHATLYWYQQILGQGPKLLIQFQNNGVVDDSQLPKDRFSAERLKGVDSTLKIQPAKLEDSAVYLCASSSQTGVTIYFGEGSWLTVV.

The rearrangement uses TRBV3-1 and TRBJ2-1; TRBD2 matches 11 bases. This CDR3 has 18 residues. The germline V gene encodes CDR1 LGHDT and CDR2 YNNKEL (reference sequence). The V and J ends lost 0 bases and 4 bases, in that order; junction bases with no gene match: 8. The CDR3 region is CASSQDLSGGGLYNEQFF. CDR3 in DNA: TGTGCCAGCAGCCAAGATCTTAGCGGGGGGGGGTTGTACAATGAGCAGTTCTTC.

This clonotype has ten or more counts. V gene TRBV10-2 combines with J gene TRBJ2-1; maybe TRBD2 (5 bases). The CDR3 is 13 amino acids. V lost 10 bases to trimming and J lost 2 bases, with 12 bases between them. Germline V gene lookup returns CDR1 WSHSY and CDR2 SAAADI. The CDR3 loop is CATQLDTYNEQFF. Here the CDR3 DNA reads TGCGCCACCCAACTAGATACCTACAATGAGCAGTTCTTC.

The V call is TRBV20-1, the J call TRBJ1-5; 8 nucleotides align to TRBD1. Germline V lookup: CDR1 DFQATT, CDR2 SNEGSKA (reference sequence). V lost 6 bases to trimming and J lost 7 bases; unmatched junction nucleotides: 20. CDR3 length: 17 amino acids. DNA of the CDR3: TGCAGTGCCGATCTTAGCACTGGACAGGGTGGAGGCCAGCCCCAGCATTTT. Translation: CSADLSTGQGGGQPQHF.